Below are 31 T cell receptor beta chains sequenced from a single sample in a study of CD8+ T cells in alopecia areata. Sequencing used cDNA as its template, made by extracting RNA and reverse transcribing it. The data were produced by immunoSEQ multiplex PCR, yet TCRdb's version contains in-frame clones alone and is incomplete. This sample yields under 250,000 clones, of which over 60% are seen a single time; 0.95% to 1.5% belongs to the top ten. The treatment: oral pan-JAK inhibitor, 5-10 mg twice daily. This specimen was CD4+ T cells sorted from blood, taken at approximately week 42, from a patient treated with tofacitinib. Receptors were obtained from a human donor with alopecia areata.

This clone was seen more than once but under ten times. The rearrangement uses TRBV6-5 and TRBJ1-6; D gene unclear. The ends were cut back, 2 bases at V and 7 bases at J, with 6 bases in the middle. Germline V gene lookup returns CDR1 MNHEY and CDR2 SVGAGI. The CDR3 is 13 residues long. The CDR3 is CASSYQPNSPLHF. CDR3 nucleotide sequence: TGTGCCAGCAGTTACCAACCCAATTCACCCCTCCACTTT.

The rearrangement uses TRBV15 and TRBJ2-3; D may be TRBD2 (6 bases). V lost 0 bases and J 1 base, leaving 11 bases between the germline ends. The CDR3 contains 16 residues. In germline, CDR1 is LNHNV, CDR2 YYDKDF (reference sequence). The CDR3 is CATSRDLGLGTDTQYF. CDR3 nucleotides: TGTGCCACCAGCAGAGATCTGGGACTCGGCACAGATACGCAGTATTTT.

The rearrangement links TRBV5-5 to TRBJ2-5; D may be TRBD2 (5 bases). Trimming removed 3 bases at V and 3 bases at J, with 12 bases between. Germline V gene data show CDR1 as SGHKS and CDR2 as YYEKEE (reference sequence). The CDR3 runs to 14 residues. CDR3 coding DNA: TGTGCCAGCAGCTCCCGACGGACTGAAGAGACCCAGTACTTC. Translating gives CASSSRRTEETQYF.

The gene calls are TRBV7-3 and TRBJ1-5; D might be TRBD1 (6 bases). This CDR3 spans 13 amino acids. V dropped 4 bases and J dropped 5 bases, with 9 bases sitting between them. Germline V gene sequence: CDR1 SGHTA, CDR2 FQGTGA. The CDR3 DNA follows: TGTGCCAGCAGCTCGGACAGACATCAGCCCCAGCATTTT. This gives the protein CASSSDRHQPQHF.

The gene calls are TRBV4-3 and TRBJ1-5, with a tentative D call TRBD1 (5 bases). V lost 1 base to trimming and J lost 3 bases, with 10 bases between them. There are 15 residues in the CDR3. Germline V gene sequence: CDR1 LGHNA, CDR2 YSLEER. CDR3 region: CASSQGAGYNQPQHF. The DNA for the CDR3 is TGCGCCAGCAGCCAAGGGGCAGGGTACAATCAGCCCCAGCATTTT.

Only a few counts were recorded for this clone. The CDR3: CAIRPSGPRGTQYF. CDR3 nucleotide sequence: TGTGCCATCAGACCTAGCGGGCCTAGAGGTACGCAGTATTTT. V is TRBV10-3 and J is TRBJ2-3; 8 bases match TRBD2. V shed 6 bases, J shed 8 bases, and the junction held 10 bases outside the gene matches. Germline V gives CDR1 ENHRY, CDR2 SYGVKD. The CDR3 spans 14 residues.

A note on this clone: In the same sample, other DNA sequences code for this CDR3. The CDR3 DNA reads as TGTGCCAGCAGCGTACGGTCTGGGGCCAACGTCCTGACTTTC. Amino acids: CASSVRSGANVLTF. The gene calls are TRBV9 and TRBJ2-6; D is unresolved. The CDR3 runs 14 residues. Per germline, CDR1 SGDLS and CDR2 YYNGEE. Trimming cost V 1 base and J 1 base, with 3 bases left between them.

The chain combines TRBV30 with TRBJ1-2, with no clear D. CDR3 length: 15 residues. Germline assignment: CDR1 GTSNPN and CDR2 SVGIG (reference sequence). V dropped 0 bases and J dropped 5 bases, with 16 bases sitting between them. This chain's CDR3 is CAWSVTVPRGYGYTF. In nucleotides, the CDR3 is TGTGCCTGGAGTGTCACCGTACCGCGGGGTTATGGCTACACCTTC.

The chain combines TRBV7-2 with TRBJ2-7; D may correspond to TRBD1 or TRBD2 (5 bases each). CDR1 is SGHTA and CDR2 is FQGNSA in the germline V gene. V was trimmed by 7 bases and J by 7 bases, leaving 20 bases between them. The CDR3 length is 14 residues. The CDR3, as DNA: TGTGCCAGCACCCCCAGTGGGGGTGTGGGGGAGCAGTACTTC. Protein: CASTPSGGVGEQYF.

The J gene is TRBJ1-4, the V gene TRBV29-1; tentatively, D is TRBD1 (5 bases). Germline lookup yields CDR1 SQVTM and CDR2 ANQGSEA. Trimming cost V 0 bases and J 5 bases, with 10 bases left between them. This CDR3 has 14 amino acids. CDR3 sequence: CSVEEAGSNEKLFF. For the CDR3, the DNA is TGCAGCGTTGAAGAGGCAGGGTCGAATGAAAAACTGTTTTTT.

CDR3 sequence: CASSQDLAGGNNEQFF. CDR3 nucleotide sequence: TGCGCCAGCAGCCAAGATCTCGCGGGGGGGAACAATGAGCAGTTCTTC. J is TRBJ2-1 and V is TRBV4-3, with TRBD2 matching over 9 bases. Germline lookup yields CDR1 LGHNA and CDR2 YSLEER. The CDR3 length is 16 residues. V was clipped by 0 bases and J by 5 bases; unmatched bases: 5.

The gene calls are TRBV5-6 and TRBJ2-5; D possibly matches TRBD1 or TRBD2 (6 bases each). The CDR3 runs 14 residues. The germline V and J ends were trimmed by 1 base and 4 bases, with 11 bases remaining between them. The germline V gene has CDR1 SGHDT and CDR2 YYEEEE. CDR3 region: CASSLLGGRETQYF. The CDR3 coding sequence is TGTGCCAGCAGCTTGCTGGGGGGCCGAGAGACCCAGTACTTC.

The chain uses TRBV10-3 and TRBJ2-7; D is unclear. The CDR3 totals 12 residues. Looked up from germline, CDR1 is ENHRY and CDR2 is SYGVKD. Trimming cost V 7 bases and J 6 bases, with 13 bases left between them. The CDR3 coding sequence is TGTGCCATCACGGGCTCTTCTAGCGAGCAGTACTTC. Translation: CAITGSSSEQYF.

The chain combines TRBV30 with TRBJ1-1; D might be TRBD1 (5 bases). Trimming left V 7 bases short and J 1 base short, with 13 bases between. In germline, CDR1 is GTSNPN, CDR2 SVGIG (reference sequence). This CDR3 has 13 residues. CDR3: CASSPQGNTEAFF. The CDR3 DNA reads as TGTGCCTCCAGCCCCCAGGGGAACACTGAAGCTTTCTTT. The whole variable domain, filled in from reference TRBV30 and TRBJ1-1, reads SQTIHQWPATLVQPVGSPLSLECTVEGTSNPNLYWYRQAAGRGLQLLFYSVGIGQISSEVPQNLSASRPQDRQFILSSKKLLLSDSGFYLCASSPQGNTEAFFGQGTRLTVV.

This chain uses TRBV30 with TRBJ2-6, with unresolved D. CDR3 size: 14 residues. Germline V gene lookup returns CDR1 GTSNPN and CDR2 SVGIG (reference sequence). V was cut by 4 bases and J by 0 bases, with 7 bases left in between. The CDR3 DNA is TGTGCCTGGAAAACAGCCTCTGGGGCCAACGTCCTGACTTTC. The encoded protein is CAWKTASGANVLTF.

This chain uses TRBV30 with TRBJ1-1, with D possibly TRBD1 on 6 matching bases. Germline V gene lookup returns CDR1 GTSNPN and CDR2 SVGIG (reference sequence). This CDR3 has 15 amino acids. Trimming stripped 8 bases from V and 4 bases from J, with 23 bases between. CDR3 protein: CAHKTVVGARTEAFF. The CDR3 DNA reads as TGTGCCCACAAAACGGTAGTGGGGGCGCGCACTGAAGCTTTCTTT.

The chain employs TRBV11-3 and TRBJ2-7; D is uncertain. The CDR3 is 12 amino acids. With 4 bases removed from V and 3 bases from J, the gap between germline ends came to 7 bases. CDR1 and CDR2 from the germline V gene are SGHNT and YENEEA. The CDR3 DNA reads as TGTGCCAGCAGCTCCTGGGGCTACGAGCAGTACTTC. It translates to CASSSWGYEQYF.

Written as DNA, the CDR3 is TGCGCCAGCAGCTTGGCGGCGGGGGGAGATACGCAGTATTTT. Its protein product is CASSLAAGGDTQYF. This chain connects TRBV5-1 to TRBJ2-3, with 8 bases that match TRBD2. This CDR3 contains 14 residues. V gave up 0 bases and J gave up 5 bases; unmatched junction bases: 2. The germline V gene encodes CDR1 SGHRS and CDR2 YFSETQ.

V is TRBV2 and J is TRBJ1-1; D gene unclear. Trimming stripped 2 bases from V and 8 bases from J, with 12 bases between. CDR3 length: 13 residues. CDR1 and CDR2 from the germline V gene are SNHLY and FYNNEI. CDR3: CASSERQPPEAFF. The CDR3 nucleotides read TGTGCCAGCAGTGAAAGGCAGCCCCCCGAAGCTTTCTTT. Drawing the rest from reference TRBV2 and TRBJ1-1, the complete variable domain is EPEVTQTPSHQVTQMGQEVILRCVPISNHLYFYWYRQILGQKVEFLVSFYNNEISEKSEIFDDQFSVERPDGSNFTLKIRSTKLEDSAMYFCASSERQPPEAFFGQGTRLTVV.

The chain carries TRBV5-1 and TRBJ2-1; possible D gene TRBD2, 6 bases. Germline lookup yields CDR1 SGHRS and CDR2 YFSETQ. The CDR3 is made up of 16 amino acids. V gave up 0 bases and J gave up 3 bases, with 13 bases separating them. CDR3 sequence: CASSLGGRGVYNEQFF. In DNA, the CDR3 is TGCGCCAGCAGCTTGGGTGGGCGGGGCGTCTACAATGAGCAGTTCTTC.

This chain joins TRBV7-2 and TRBJ2-3; TRBD2 might be the D (5 bases). Deletions cut 3 bases from V and 4 bases from J, with 14 bases between. The CDR3 sequence is 15 residues long. The V gene's germline CDR1 is SGHTA and CDR2 FQGNSA. The CDR3 DNA sequence: TGTGCCAGCAGCTTTATAGGGAGTGGCGCAGATACGCAGTATTTT. As protein: CASSFIGSGADTQYF.

The chain combines TRBV18 with TRBJ2-3; D may be TRBD2 (5 bases). Germline CDR1 KGHSH, CDR2 LQKENI. The CDR3 consists of 16 residues. The V end was cut by 0 bases, the J end by 5 bases, with 15 bases between. The CDR3 reads CASSPPERTRGDTQYF. The CDR3 DNA reads as TGTGCCAGCTCACCACCGGAGAGAACTCGGGGAGATACGCAGTATTTT. Together with reference TRBV18 and TRBJ2-3, the CDR3 gives the full variable domain: NAGVMQNPRHLVRRRGQEARLRCSPMKGHSHVYWYRQLPEEGLKFMVYLQKENIIDESGMPKERFSAEFPKEGPSILRIQQVVRGDSAAYFCASSPPERTRGDTQYFGPGTRLTVL.

The chain carries TRBV28 and TRBJ2-7, with D perhaps TRBD1 or TRBD2 (5 bases each). The CDR3 consists of 11 residues. V was shortened by 6 bases and J by 12 bases, with 15 bases between the two germline ends. Germline values: CDR1 MDHEN, CDR2 SYDVKM. CDR3 amino acids: CASSSNEGWYF. The CDR3, as DNA: TGTGCCAGCAGCTCAAACGAGGGGTGGTACTTC. Full variable domain (remainder filled in from reference TRBV28 and TRBJ2-7): DVKVTQSSRYLVKRTGEKVFLECVQDMDHENMFWYRQDPGLGLRLIYFSYDVKMKEKGDIPEGYSVSREKKERFSLILESASTNQTSMYLCASSSNEGWYFGPGTRLTVT.

This clone is a singleton in its sample. The chain has TRBV10-3 and TRBJ2-1; TRBD2 matches 10 bases. The CDR3 consists of 14 residues. J was trimmed by 4 bases and V by 7 bases; bases with no gene match: 4. Germline values: CDR1 ENHRY, CDR2 SYGVKD. The CDR3 reads CAIKLAGDYNEQFF. CDR3 nucleotide sequence: TGTGCCATCAAGCTAGCGGGGGATTACAATGAGCAGTTCTTC.

The chain has TRBV7-8 and TRBJ1-2; D remains unclear. CDR3 length: 14 residues. CDR1 and CDR2 (germline): SGHVS, FQNEAQ. Trimming left V 5 bases short and J 7 bases short, with 17 bases between. In DNA form, the CDR3 reads TGTGCCAGCAGCCCAGATTTCACTATGAGTGGCTACACCTTC. This sequence encodes CASSPDFTMSGYTF.

This chain links TRBV11-2 with TRBJ1-4; 8 bases agree with TRBD1. With V trimmed by 1 base and J by 4 bases, 2 bases remained unmatched. This CDR3 comprises 15 residues. From germline, CDR1 is SGHAT and CDR2 FQNNGV. The CDR3 loop reads CASSLAGGGNEKLFF. CDR3 sequence (DNA): TGTGCCAGCAGCTTAGCAGGGGGCGGTAATGAAAAACTGTTTTTT.

The rearrangement uses TRBV4-3 and TRBJ2-4; the match to TRBD1 covers 9 bases. J was trimmed by 7 bases and V by 1 base; bases with no gene match: 5. The CDR3 covers 15 residues. Germline loops: CDR1 LGHNA, CDR2 YSLEER. CDR3 amino acids: CASSQVTGGWNIQYF. CDR3 bases: TGCGCCAGCAGCCAAGTGACAGGGGGGTGGAACATTCAGTACTTC.

The V call is TRBV5-1, the J call TRBJ1-2; weak D call: TRBD1 (6 bases). Trimming cost V 4 bases and J 2 bases, with 12 bases left between them. Germline CDR1 SGHRS, CDR2 YFSETQ. The CDR3 is made up of 14 amino acids. The DNA for the CDR3 is TGCGCCAGCAGCCCTGAGCAGGGGAACTATGGCTACACCTTC. Protein sequence: CASSPEQGNYGYTF.

As regards this clone: Sequence at one end of the junction differs from germline and may be a read error. The gene calls are TRBV29-1 and TRBJ2-3, with unresolved D. This CDR3 has 13 amino acids. The germline CDR1 and CDR2 sequences are SQVTM and ANQGSEA. The CDR3 DNA follows: TGCAGCATTGAAGCGCGTAACACAGATACGCAGTATTTT. It encodes CSIEARNTDTQYF.

This clone was seen more than once but under ten times. This rearrangement joins TRBV9 to TRBJ2-3; D ambiguous. There are 13 residues in the CDR3. CDR1 SGDLS and CDR2 YYNGEE come from the germline V gene. The germline V and J ends were trimmed by 1 base and 5 bases, with 8 bases remaining between them. The CDR3 here is CASSVTLGDTQYF. The CDR3 DNA reads TGTGCCAGCAGCGTAACGTTAGGAGATACGCAGTATTTT. Based on the CDR3 plus reference TRBV9 and TRBJ2-3, the full variable domain is DSGVTQTPKHLITATGQRVTLRCSPRSGDLSVYWYQQSLDQGLQFLIQYYNGEERAKGNILERFSAQQFPDLHSELNLSSLELGDSALYFCASSVTLGDTQYFGPGTRLTVL.

V usage is TRBV6-5 and J usage is TRBJ2-6, with D tentatively TRBD2 (5 bases). CDR3 length equals 15 residues. Trimming took 7 bases from V and 2 from J, leaving 12 bases between them. The V gene's germline CDR1 is MNHEY and CDR2 SVGAGI. DNA of the CDR3: TGTGCCAGCACCCGAACGGGGACTGGGGCCAACGTCCTGACTTTC. Its translation: CASTRTGTGANVLTF.